This T cell receptor (beta chain) was profiled in a study of blood T cell repertoires in COVID-19. Overall study context: COVID-19 samples collected from the United States, Italy and Spain covered acute and convalescent phases. PBMCs, B-cell-depleted T cells, or T cells were the source of the cDNA or gDNA that made up the material.

Profiling relied on immunoSEQ multiplex PCR, and the TCRdb table lists in-frame clones only, not all of them. This table has just over 300,000 clones, nearly 90% appearing once. Those who participated ranged in age from about 18 to 89 years and resided in approximately 26 US areas. The CDR3 loop spans 20 amino acids. Germline V gene sequence: CDR1 SGDLS, CDR2 YYNGEE. Trimming took 0 bases from V and 4 from J, leaving 28 bases between them. The gene calls are TRBV9 and TRBJ2-5; D is possibly TRBD2 (6 bases). Specimen: PBMCs or T cells enriched from blood (not recorded which). This receptor was obtained from a woman under 30 with acute COVID-19. For the CDR3, the DNA is TGTGCCAGCAGCGTAGGACTCGCACTCCGATTGTGGGTGGGGGGAGAGACCCAGTACTTC. It codes for CASSVGLALRLWVGGETQYF.